This T cell receptor beta chain was profiled in a study of CD8+ T cells in alopecia areata. As to this clone: What it binds is unknown.

RNA extraction was followed by reverse transcription into cDNA, which acted as the sequencing template. Using immunoSEQ multiplex PCR, the repertoire was profiled, and TCRdb retains in-frame clones only, with some absent. The table lists about 12,000 clones, roughly 57% of them singletons, with roughly an eighth in the top ten. The study's findings and limits: Lesional scalp, notably in alopecia totalis/universalis, had clonality above that of normal scalp. Scalp samples also yield sequences of resident alphabeta T cells from normal skin.

The investigators collected lesional scalp punch biopsies and peripheral blood from alopecia areata patients. Sample: skin. The receptor's source is a human donor with alopecia areata.

The CDR3 DNA reads as TGTGCCAGCAGCTCTCGTAGAGGGGGCGGGAGACTCTACAATGAGCAGTTCTTC. This sequence encodes CASSSRRGGGRLYNEQFF. The chain carries TRBV7-9 and TRBJ2-1; tentatively, D is TRBD1 or TRBD2 (7 bases each). CDR1 is SEHNR, CDR2 FQNEAQ, per germline (reference sequence). Deletions cut 4 bases from V and 3 bases from J, with 22 bases between. The CDR3 extends over 18 amino acids. Together with reference TRBV7-9 and TRBJ2-1, the CDR3 gives the full variable domain: DTGVSQNPRHKITKRGQNVTFRCDPISEHNRLYWYRQTLGQGPEFLTYFQNEAQLEKSRLLSDRFSAERPKGSFSTLEIQRTEQGDSAMYLCASSSRRGGGRLYNEQFFGPGTRLTVL.